Presented here are 23 T cell receptor beta chains from one specimen sequenced in a study of CD8+CD57+ T cells in acquired aplastic anemia. Profiles of TCR beta VDJ and CDR3 were generated from a genomic DNA template. TCRdb recomputed calls from the reads with MiXCR, one row per CDR3 protein. The sample includes approximately 200,000 distinct CDR3 sequences, around 60% of them seen just once. The sequencing input was sorted CD4+, CD8+, or CD8+CD57+ T cells (not recorded which) from PBMCs. These receptors originate from a human donor in good health.

The rearrangement links TRBV14 to TRBJ1-1, with D unresolved. V dropped 8 bases and J dropped 3 bases, with 10 bases sitting between them. Germline lookup yields CDR1 SGHDN and CDR2 FVKESK. The CDR3 extends over 12 amino acids. For the CDR3, the DNA is TGTGCCAGCTTCCCCCAGGACACTGAAGCTTTCTTT. This translates into CASFPQDTEAFF.

This chain connects TRBV7-3 to TRBJ2-3; 9 bases map to TRBD1. This CDR3 spans 15 amino acids. Germline V gives CDR1 SGHTA, CDR2 FQGTGA. J was trimmed by 3 bases and V by 5 bases; bases with no gene match: 6. In DNA form, the CDR3 reads TGTGCCAGCAGCCGCGGGACAGGGAGGACAGATACGCAGTATTTT. It is translated as CASSRGTGRTDTQYF.

The rearrangement joins TRBV24-1 to TRBJ2-1; D is unresolved. The germline gives CDR1 KGHDR, CDR2 SFDVKD. Trimming pared 2 bases from V and 5 bases from J, leaving 6 bases between. The CDR3 totals 13 residues. The CDR3 nucleotides read TGTGCCACCAGTGATTGGACGGACAATGAGCAGTTCTTC. This translates into CATSDWTDNEQFF.

V and J are TRBV9 and TRBJ2-3; D tentatively reads TRBD1 or TRBD2 (5 bases each). Looked up from germline, CDR1 is SGDLS and CDR2 is YYNGEE. This CDR3 comprises 15 residues. Trimming removed 0 bases at V and 2 bases at J, with 10 bases between. The CDR3 DNA sequence: TGTGCCAGCAGCGTAGCCTGGGGGACCACAGATACGCAGTATTTT. Residues: CASSVAWGTTDTQYF.

The CDR3 DNA reads as TGCAGCGTTGGGTTCTCTGGGGCCAACGTCCTGACTTTC. Amino acid sequence: CSVGFSGANVLTF. The V call is TRBV29-1, the J call TRBJ2-6; D is undetermined. There are 13 residues in the CDR3. Trimming left V 4 bases short and J 0 bases short, with 4 bases between. Germline-derived CDR1 and CDR2 are SQVTM and ANQGSEA.

The V call is TRBV15, the J call TRBJ1-3; D is unresolved. The CDR3 totals 15 residues. The germline V gene has CDR1 LNHNV and CDR2 YYDKDF (reference sequence). With 5 bases removed from V and 0 bases from J, the gap between germline ends came to 11 bases. Here the CDR3 DNA reads TGTGCCACCAGCGTCCAATTGTTCTCTGGAAACACCATATATTTT. Protein: CATSVQLFSGNTIYF.

This chain joins TRBV20-1 and TRBJ2-7; D is unclear. CDR3 length: 16 residues. V was shortened by 1 base and J by 3 bases, with 19 bases between the two germline ends. CDR1 is DFQATT and CDR2 is SNEGSKA in the germline V gene (reference sequence). The DNA for the CDR3 is TGCAGTGCTAGAGGAGCCTGGCCGGAATATAGCTACGAGCAGTACTTC. Residues: CSARGAWPEYSYEQYF.

The chain carries TRBV24-1 and TRBJ1-6; tentatively, D is TRBD1 (5 bases). This CDR3 spans 13 amino acids. V was pared by 7 bases and J by 6 bases, with 9 bases between. Germline-derived CDR1 and CDR2 are KGHDR and SFDVKD. Written as DNA, the CDR3 is TGTGCCACCAGCAGGGACCTTAATTCACCCCTCCACTTT. This sequence encodes CATSRDLNSPLHF.

This clonotype was found many times. The chain employs TRBV4-1 and TRBJ2-7; maybe TRBD1 (7 bases). Trimming removed 1 base from V and 4 bases from J, with 11 bases in between. The length of the CDR3 is 14 residues. Germline V gene sequence: CDR1 MGHRA, CDR2 YSYEKL. The DNA for the CDR3 is TGCGCCAGCAGCCAAGTTTCAGGGGGGTACGAGCAGTACTTC. Translation gives CASSQVSGGYEQYF.

The rearrangement joins TRBV5-1 to TRBJ1-6, with D unclear. This CDR3 contains 14 residues. V gave up 4 bases and J gave up 10 bases, with 15 bases separating them. CDR1 and CDR2 from the germline V gene are SGHRS and YFSETQ. The CDR3 reads CASSSAGSSSPLHF. The CDR3 nucleotides are TGCGCCAGCAGCAGCGCGGGGTCATCATCACCCCTCCACTTT.

The J gene is TRBJ1-6, the V gene TRBV5-1, with D hard to call. There are 15 residues in the CDR3. Germline CDR1 is SGHRS and CDR2 is YFSETQ. V was pared by 0 bases and J by 9 bases, with 13 bases between. CDR3 DNA: TGCGCCAGCAGCTTGGACCCTCAGGTAGCTTCACCCCTCCACTTT. Its protein is CASSLDPQVASPLHF.

The rearrangement uses TRBV19 and TRBJ2-3; D might be TRBD2 (5 bases). The CDR3 runs 15 residues. V lost 3 bases to trimming and J lost 3 bases, with 13 bases between them. Germline lookup yields CDR1 LNHDA and CDR2 SQIVND (reference sequence). The CDR3: CASSMVGVATDTQYF. Written as DNA, the CDR3 is TGTGCCAGTAGTATGGTCGGGGTCGCGACAGATACGCAGTATTTT.

The rearrangement uses TRBV25-1 and TRBJ1-3, with no clear D. The CDR3 loop spans 14 amino acids. CDR1 MGHDK and CDR2 SYGVNS come from the germline V gene. V shed 4 bases and J shed 0 bases, with 7 bases lying between them. CDR3 DNA sequence: TGTGCCAGCAGTGCCATGAGCTCTGGAAACACCATATATTTT. It is translated as CASSAMSSGNTIYF.

The gene calls are TRBV12-3 or TRBV12-4 and TRBJ1-6, with D possibly being TRBD1 (5 bases). Trimming removed 6 bases at V and 11 bases at J, with 29 bases between. The CDR3 extends over 18 amino acids. The CDR3 region has the DNA TGTGCCAGCAGCGGGGGGGTCGGACCTCCCAACCGTTTGGCACCCCTCCACTTT. It yields the protein CASSGGVGPPNRLAPLHF.

The chain combines TRBV5-6 with TRBJ1-2, with D possibly TRBD1 on 5 matching bases. There are 14 residues in the CDR3. CDR1 is SGHDT and CDR2 is YYEEEE in the germline V gene. Trimming removed 0 bases from V and 5 bases from J, with 11 bases in between. CDR3 sequence: CASSLVRGRYGYTF. In nucleotides, the CDR3 is TGTGCCAGCAGCTTGGTACGGGGACGGTATGGCTACACCTTC.

On this clonotype itself: This is likely a read error, given that the CDR3 carries no conserved phenylalanine or tryptophan at its end. The DNA is omitted, as the CDR3 cannot be located on it reliably, and the CDR3 follows TCRdb's listing. CDR3 protein: CASSVAGP. The chain joins TRBV9 to TRBJ2-5; TRBD2 is the table's D call, not checked against the DNA. The CDR3 numbers 8 amino acids, ends counted. CDR1 is SGDLS, CDR2 YYNGEE, per germline.

The chain has TRBV27 and TRBJ2-2, with D tentatively TRBD1 (6 bases). CDR1 is MNHEY, CDR2 SMNVEV, per germline (reference sequence). Between the trimmed V and J ends, which lost 5 bases and 1 base, there was a span of 17 bases. This CDR3 has 17 residues. The CDR3 bases are TGTGCCAGCAGTAGTTCCGAGGGACAAAAGAACACCGGGGAGCTGTTTTTT. Translated: CASSSSEGQKNTGELFF.

The V gene is TRBV14, the J gene TRBJ2-1; D call uncertain. Germline values: CDR1 SGHDN, CDR2 FVKESK. The CDR3 consists of 12 residues. The V and J ends lost 3 bases and 8 bases respectively, with 8 bases between them. The CDR3 DNA is TGTGCCAGCAGCCAGGAGTATGATGAGCAGTTCTTC. Protein sequence: CASSQEYDEQFF.

The gene calls are TRBV15 and TRBJ2-7, with D perhaps matching TRBD2 (5 bases). The germline gives CDR1 LNHNV, CDR2 YYDKDF (reference sequence). CDR3 size: 14 residues. V was trimmed by 0 bases and J by 2 bases, leaving 8 bases between them. This CDR3 is CATSRDPGTYEQYF. The CDR3 nucleotides read TGTGCCACCAGCAGAGATCCGGGGACCTACGAGCAGTACTTC.

This clonotype has at least ten counts. The DNA for the CDR3 is TGTGCCAGCAGTCAGTGGGGACAGGGCAATCAGCCCCAGCATTTT. Amino acids: CASSQWGQGNQPQHF. The V gene is TRBV6-5, the J gene TRBJ1-5; TRBD1 agrees at 8 bases. V trimming: 5 bases; J trimming: 2 bases; junction bases outside the gene matches: 5. CDR1 is MNHEY and CDR2 is SVGAGI in the germline V gene. The CDR3 length is 15 residues.

This clonotype was recorded at least ten times. In DNA form, the CDR3 reads TGCGCCAGCAGCCAATACCTCGGCAGATGGAGGGTGACTTCACCCCTCCACTTT. Encoded protein: CASSQYLGRWRVTSPLHF. The chain is built from TRBV4-1 and TRBJ1-6; D gene unclear. The CDR3 covers 18 residues. The V end was cut by 2 bases, the J end by 9 bases, with 23 bases between. CDR1 and CDR2 from the germline V gene are MGHRA and YSYEKL.

A remark on this clonotype: This may be a read error: a much more frequent sequence differs by one nucleotide. The chain combines TRBV4-3 with TRBJ2-2, with D hard to call. The CDR3 totals 16 residues. V gave up 0 bases and J gave up 4 bases, with 12 bases separating them. The germline gives CDR1 LGHNA, CDR2 YSLEER. CDR3 bases: TGCGCCAGCAGCCAAGACTCCGCCGTAGTCACCGGGGAGCTGTTTTTT. It is translated as CASSQDSAVVTGELFF.

The chain employs TRBV7-8 and TRBJ2-2, with D unresolved. V dropped 0 bases and J dropped 6 bases, with 2 bases sitting between them. CDR3 length equals 12 residues. Per the germline V gene, CDR1 is SGHVS and CDR2 is FQNEAQ. The CDR3 sequence: CASSLAPGELFF. For the CDR3, the DNA is TGTGCCAGCAGCTTAGCTCCCGGGGAGCTGTTTTTT.